Here is one T cell receptor (beta chain) with its context. Its cognate antigen has yet to be identified. Base quality data are lacking; no much larger clone is found one base away. This record belongs to a study of control samples from healthy donors and cancer patients (dated by TCRdb to the early 2020s). The protocol used for the library was the immunoSEQ multiplex PCR assay. Imported from immuneACCESS, the table was reduced by TCRdb to in-frame sequences with V and J called. These copies leave out some clones; in studies compared against another copy, an unresolved V gene accounts for under half, and the cause of the remainder is not known. This sample comprises approximately 140,000 clones, more than 85% of them detected only once. The ten largest make up approximately 9.4% of the sample. According to the germline V gene, CDR1 reads SGHAT and CDR2 reads FQNNGV. Reading from cysteine to phenylalanine, the CDR3 counts 14 amino acids. The kept DNA is CDR3 alone, 42 bases in frame from the first base. The V end loses 5 bases and the J end loses 8 bases, and a stretch of 18 bases separates them.

The rearrangement joined TRBV11-2 to TRBJ1-1; the D gene is perhaps TRBD1, on 5 matching bases. The TCR sequence derives from a woman in her 30s in good health. Sequenced: blood. The CDR3 protein is CASSPQPTVMEAFF. The DNA reads as follows: TGTGCCAGCAGCCCCCAGCCGACAGTTATGGAAGCTTTCTTT. Joined to the reference TRBV11-2 and TRBJ1-1 proteins, this CDR3 gives the full variable domain: EAGVAQSPRYKIIEKRQSVAFWCNPISGHATLYWYQQILGQGPKLLIQFQNNGVVDDSQLPKDRFSAERLKGVDSTLKIQPAKLEDSAVYLCASSPQPTVMEAFFGQGTRLTVV.